This T cell receptor (beta chain) was sequenced during a study of blood T cell repertoires in COVID-19 (TCRdb year 2020). Looking at the study overall: Samples from collaborators originated in the United States, Italy and Spain and spanned both the acute and convalescent phases of COVID-19. The prospective study material was composed of cDNA or gDNA derived from T cells, B-cell-depleted T cells, or PBMCs. Deeply sampled blood TCRbeta repertoires from subjects exposed to, actively infected with, or recovered from COVID-19 were included in the dataset. The repertoires were released in a freely available public database meant as a resource for research on the immune response to SARS-CoV-2. The samples were drawn from two sources: the first 160 participants of the ongoing ImmuneRACE study, and 950 to 1,500 subjects contributed by 6 global collaborators. Sample metadata almost always included a de-identified subject ID, COVID-19 status, age in years and sex. Where available, HLA class I and class II types were obtained from metadata supplied by the sample provider rather than from assay-based typing. Findings and caveats that apply to the study as a whole: The amount of clinical and demographic metadata varied by source and participant and was provided uncurated.

Details on this clone: No antigen is known for it. The input lacks base qualities; no much larger clone sits a single base away.

Samples from volunteer blood donors who had recovered from COVID-19 were contributed by a second Seattle source. Each collaborating institution followed its own protocols to collect whole blood in K2EDTA tubes. Collaborator samples were shipped for TCRbeta analysis as frozen whole blood, isolated PBMCs, or DNA extracted from either sample type. The immunoSEQ Assay, a bias-controlled multiplex PCR, was used to amplify TCRbeta CDR3 regions from genomic DNA. Per the source publication's procedure: The number of nucleated cells in each sample was estimated by amplification of reference gene primers within the assay. To quantify the absolute abundance of each unique TCRbeta CDR3 rearrangement, sequence reads were collapsed and filtered. Productive Simpson clonality was computed per sample as the square root of Simpson's diversity index over productive rearrangements. Drawn from immuneACCESS, this table holds only the in-frame rearrangements with V and J called that TCRdb kept. Clones are partly lost; checked studies trace under half to an unresolved V gene and leave the rest unexplained. V and J calls and clone size are copied from that table; D and trimming were computed from the DNA. The sample records roughly 300,000 clones, roughly four fifths of which are singletons. The ten largest clones represent over 9% of the sample.

The germline V gene encodes CDR1 SGHDT and CDR2 YYEEEE. V is trimmed back by 2 bases and J by 2 bases, and the junction contains 5 bases that no gene match accounts for. The CDR3 has 16 amino acids, counting the end cysteine and phenylalanine. The CDR3 DNA has 48 bases and is translated from base 1. The chain joins TRBV5-6 to TRBJ2-5; 11 middle bases align to TRBD2. The clonotype was recovered from a woman in her forties or fifties who had recovered from COVID-19. The sample was peripheral blood. Here is the DNA: TGTGCCAGCAGCTTCCGGACTAGCGGGCCTCAAGAGACCCAGTACTTC. Its translation reads: CASSFRTSGPQETQYF.